This T cell receptor beta chain is from a study of cytomegalovirus exposure and HLA in healthy donors. Study results and limitations: In a later analysis, common viral pathogens appeared linked to several of the most significant clusters. Most TCR sequences showed up rarely, but some public TCRs showed up in many donors.

Remarks on this clone: What it binds is not known.

PCR was performed using 60 Vbeta and 13 Jbeta primers. TCRdb's copy holds only in-frame clones and misses some; the assay was immunoSEQ multiplex PCR. In the table there are 95,000 to 150,000 clones, roughly three fifths of which are singletons. After removal of 6 bases from V and 11 bases from J, the junction contained 13 bases not matched to a gene. Germline V gives CDR1 MNHEY, CDR2 SVGAGI. The CDR3 has 14 amino acids. The rearrangement joins TRBV6-5 to TRBJ2-5; 9 positions match TRBD1. This TCR came from a man between 18 and 35 years old in good health and CMV-seronegative. Sequences were obtained from PBMCs. The CDR3 loop reads CASSDRDREGEQYF. The CDR3 DNA follows: TGTGCCAGCAGCGACCGGGACAGGGAGGGGGAGCAGTACTTC.